This passage covers 23 T cell receptor beta chains from one sample sequenced in a study of cytomegalovirus exposure and HLA in healthy donors. The primer mix had 60 Vbeta and 13 Jbeta primers. TCRdb's copy holds only in-frame clones and misses some; the assay was immunoSEQ multiplex PCR. The sample has 81,000 or so clones; about 69% are singletons. Sequencing input: PBMCs. These receptors originate from a man in his 60s in good health and CMV-seronegative.

J is TRBJ2-1 and V is TRBV5-4; TRBD2 aligns across 13 bases. Germline V lookup: CDR1 SGHNT, CDR2 YYREEE (reference sequence). The CDR3 consists of 15 residues. After removal of 4 bases from V and 8 bases from J, the junction contained 6 bases not matched to a gene. This CDR3 reads CASSLTSGGADEQFF. The CDR3 bases are TGTGCCAGCAGCCTCACTAGCGGGGGGGCCGATGAGCAGTTCTTC.

This clone was observed once. The genes are TRBV7-3 and TRBJ2-2, with D possibly matching TRBD1 (6 bases). The V end was cut by 6 bases, the J end by 4 bases, with 9 bases between. The CDR3 runs 13 residues. Germline V gene sequence: CDR1 SGHTA, CDR2 FQGTGA. The CDR3 here is CASSRRGTGELFF. CDR3 nucleotides: TGTGCCAGCAGTCGCAGGGGCACCGGGGAGCTGTTTTTT.

There are a few counts of this clone. This chain connects TRBV6-1 to TRBJ2-2, with 9 bases matching TRBD2. The ends lost 1 base at V and 1 base at J; junction bases unmatched: 4. This CDR3 comprises 17 residues. Germline CDR1 and CDR2: MNHNS and SASEGT. The chain's CDR3 is CASSEDGLALNTGELFF. In DNA, the CDR3 is TGTGCCAGCAGTGAAGATGGACTAGCGCTGAACACCGGGGAGCTGTTTTTT.

The genes are TRBV6-1 and TRBJ1-1, with 9 nucleotides matching TRBD1. In germline, CDR1 is MNHNS, CDR2 SASEGT. V lost 6 bases, J lost 5 bases, and 7 bases stayed unmatched. The CDR3 is 14 residues long. CDR3 bases: TGTGCCAGCAGCTTCCGGGACAGGGCTACTGAAGCTTTCTTT. Protein sequence: CASSFRDRATEAFF.

This clone showed up just once. The V gene is TRBV30, the J gene TRBJ2-1; the D gene is possibly TRBD2 (7 bases). Germline CDR1 is GTSNPN and CDR2 is SVGIG (reference sequence). This CDR3 is built from 13 residues. Trimming pared 4 bases from V and 9 bases from J, leaving 16 bases between. CDR3 in DNA: TGTGCCTGGACCGGAGCAGGGGAGGGTGAGCAGTTCTTC. This gives the protein CAWTGAGEGEQFF.

The chain links TRBV27 to TRBJ2-7; unclear D gene. Trimming cost V 0 bases and J 4 bases, with 7 bases left between them. Germline assignment: CDR1 MNHEY and CDR2 SMNVEV (reference sequence). CDR3 size: 13 residues. CDR3 DNA: TGTGCCAGCAGTTTATCGACGGAGTACGAGCAGTACTTC. Protein sequence: CASSLSTEYEQYF.

The V gene is TRBV6-5, the J gene TRBJ2-3; TRBD1 matches 7 bases. Germline CDR1 reads MNHEY; CDR2 reads SVGAGI. V shed 2 bases, J shed 4 bases, and the junction held 3 bases outside the gene matches. The CDR3 length is 14 residues. The CDR3 sequence is CASSYDRVPDTQYF. DNA for the CDR3: TGTGCCAGCAGTTACGACAGGGTCCCAGATACGCAGTATTTT.

This sequence joins TRBV6-1 and TRBJ2-7, with a weak D call TRBD1 (6 bases). With 8 bases removed from V and 6 bases from J, the gap between germline ends came to 23 bases. The CDR3 length is 15 residues. In germline, CDR1 is MNHNS, CDR2 SASEGT. CDR3 sequence reads: CASRPPGQGTSEQYF. The CDR3 DNA reads as TGTGCCAGCCGCCCCCCCGGGCAGGGGACGAGCGAGCAGTACTTC.

This clone occurred a few times. V gene TRBV19 combines with J gene TRBJ1-1, with no clear D. The length of the CDR3 is 14 residues. Germline V CDR1 and CDR2: LNHDA, SQIVND (reference sequence). Trimming left V 6 bases short and J 3 bases short, with 14 bases between. The CDR3 sequence: CASRTGFLDTEAFF. As DNA, the CDR3 is TGTGCCAGTAGGACCGGGTTCTTGGACACTGAAGCTTTCTTT.

This clone turned up a few times. The V call is TRBV30, the J call TRBJ2-7; D call uncertain. Germline CDR1 reads GTSNPN; CDR2 reads SVGIG (reference sequence). V was shortened by 0 bases and J by 0 bases, with 21 bases between the two germline ends. CDR3 length equals 18 residues. The CDR3 here is CAWSVDTFQSTDSYEQYF. The CDR3 DNA follows: TGTGCCTGGAGTGTAGATACATTCCAATCAACAGACTCCTACGAGCAGTACTTC.

This clone was picked up one time. The chain employs TRBV25-1 and TRBJ2-5, with TRBD1 matching over 9 bases. CDR1 and CDR2 from the germline V gene are MGHDK and SYGVNS. The CDR3 has 13 amino acids. After removal of 5 bases from V and 4 bases from J, the junction contained 2 bases not matched to a gene. The CDR3 nucleotides read TGTGCCAGCAGTCTGACAGGGGGAGAGACCCAGTACTTC. Its protein is CASSLTGGETQYF.

The gene calls are TRBV30 and TRBJ2-7; TRBD2 agrees at 7 bases. After removal of 0 bases from V and 7 bases from J, the junction contained 6 bases not matched to a gene. Germline V lookup: CDR1 GTSNPN, CDR2 SVGIG (reference sequence). The CDR3 extends over 13 amino acids. The CDR3 DNA reads as TGTGCCTGGAGTGTGTACGGAGCGGGGGAGCAGTACTTC. Protein: CAWSVYGAGEQYF.

This clone has at least ten counts. At the DNA level, this CDR3 is encoded by other sequences in the same sample as well. The chain's CDR3 is CASSYRGGRTEAFF. The CDR3 bases are TGTGCCAGCAGTTACCGGGGGGGGAGGACTGAAGCTTTCTTT. The chain combines TRBV6-5 with TRBJ1-1; tentative D call: TRBD1 (5 bases). The V and J ends lost 2 bases and 5 bases respectively, with 12 bases between them. Germline V gene data show CDR1 as MNHEY and CDR2 as SVGAGI. The CDR3 covers 14 residues.

The J gene is TRBJ1-4, the V gene TRBV19, with D unresolved. Per germline, CDR1 LNHDA and CDR2 SQIVND (reference sequence). This CDR3 contains 13 residues. V lost 7 bases to trimming and J lost 6 bases, with 12 bases between them. The CDR3 loop is CASKREYDEKLFF. CDR3 nucleotide sequence: TGTGCCAGTAAGAGAGAGTATGATGAAAAACTGTTTTTT.

This chain links TRBV7-3 with TRBJ2-7; D is possibly TRBD2 (7 bases). In germline, CDR1 is SGHTA, CDR2 FQGTGA. This CDR3 has 14 residues. Between the trimmed V and J ends, which lost 7 bases and 6 bases, there was a span of 19 bases. The CDR3 nucleotides are TGTGCCAGCACGGGGAAGGGGGGGCCGACCGAGCAGTACTTC. It specifies CASTGKGGPTEQYF.

The genes are TRBV19 and TRBJ1-5; weak D call: TRBD1 (5 bases). With 3 bases removed from V and 4 bases from J, the gap between germline ends came to 16 bases. Germline assignment: CDR1 LNHDA and CDR2 SQIVND (reference sequence). There are 16 residues in the CDR3. The chain's CDR3 is CASSIQGGAGNQPQHF. CDR3 bases: TGTGCCAGTAGTATTCAGGGAGGGGCGGGGAATCAGCCCCAGCATTTT.

The DNA for the CDR3 is TGTGCCAGCAGCTTCGAGGGGGCCTCTAATGAAAAACTGTTTTTT. Encoded protein: CASSFEGASNEKLFF. J is TRBJ1-4 and V is TRBV7-2, with TRBD1 matching over 7 bases. Germline V gene data show CDR1 as SGHTA and CDR2 as FQGNSA. V shed 3 bases, J shed 3 bases, and the junction held 4 bases outside the gene matches. The length of the CDR3 is 15 residues.

This chain uses TRBV6-1 with TRBJ2-1; 7 nucleotides agree with TRBD1. This CDR3 contains 15 residues. Trimming at V came to 7 bases and at J to 5 bases, leaving 11 bases not matched to a gene. Germline CDR1 is MNHNS and CDR2 is SASEGT. CDR3 sequence reads: CASTETGRLDNEQFF. Written as DNA, the CDR3 is TGTGCCAGCACCGAGACAGGGCGGTTAGACAATGAGCAGTTCTTC.

J is TRBJ2-7 and V is TRBV6-1; a possible D gene is TRBD1 (6 bases). Germline V CDR1 and CDR2: MNHNS, SASEGT. Trimming took off 6 bases at V and 2 bases at J, with 11 bases between the two ends. There are 13 residues in the CDR3. The CDR3 DNA reads TGTGCCAGCAGGGACAGCCTAACCTACGAGCAGTACTTC. This encodes CASRDSLTYEQYF.

This rearrangement joins TRBV7-9 to TRBJ1-4, with no clear D. The CDR3 consists of 13 residues. Deletions cut 7 bases from V and 8 bases from J, with 14 bases between. Germline CDR1 reads SEHNR; CDR2 reads FQNEAQ (reference sequence). The CDR3 region has the DNA TGTGCCAGCACCTCAGTAGGGAGGGAAAAACTGTTTTTT. Translation gives CASTSVGREKLFF. Drawing the rest from reference TRBV7-9 and TRBJ1-4, the complete variable domain is DTGVSQNPRHKITKRGQNVTFRCDPISEHNRLYWYRQTLGQGPEFLTYFQNEAQLEKSRLLSDRFSAERPKGSFSTLEIQRTEQGDSAMYLCASTSVGREKLFFGSGTQLSVL.

The chain is built from TRBV9 and TRBJ1-1, with D possibly matching TRBD1 (5 bases). The CDR3 runs to 14 residues. Germline V lookup: CDR1 SGDLS, CDR2 YYNGEE. The V end lost 3 bases, the J end lost 1 base, and 10 bases lay between the germline ends. CDR3 bases: TGTGCCAGCAGCGCGACAGCTACGAACACTGAAGCTTTCTTT. Encoded protein: CASSATATNTEAFF.

V and J are TRBV5-4 and TRBJ2-7; the match to TRBD1 covers 8 bases. V gave up 5 bases and J gave up 0 bases; unmatched junction bases: 7. Germline loops: CDR1 SGHNT, CDR2 YYREEE (reference sequence). This CDR3 comprises 15 residues. The CDR3 is CASRLTGDGSYEQYF. As DNA, the CDR3 is TGTGCCAGCAGACTGACAGGGGACGGCTCCTACGAGCAGTACTTC.

The chain joins TRBV7-9 to TRBJ1-1; D unclear. The CDR3 is 11 amino acids. V lost 6 bases to trimming and J lost 11 bases, with 13 bases between them. Per germline, CDR1 SEHNR and CDR2 FQNEAQ (reference sequence). The CDR3 spells CASSHTRVAFF. The CDR3 DNA reads TGTGCCAGCAGTCATACCCGGGTGGCTTTCTTT.